Listed below are T cell receptor beta chains from one sample, sequenced in a study of T cell responses to AZD1222 COVID-19 vaccine. TCRdb keeps only in-frame clones here, not all; method: immunoSEQ multiplex PCR. The table has roughly 120,000 clones, more than 85% seen once; the top ten hold around 2.9%. The source material was peripheral blood, sampled 28 days after the second AZD1222 dose. The receptors were gathered from an adult who received the AZD1222 COVID-19 vaccine. Both conserved end residues are part of each CDR3. The D gene is left open where the match is weak. Expanded clones are given a class, and other clones once, few, many or no size at all.

TRBV5-1	.	TRBJ1-6	few	CASSLVLNSPLHF	TGCGCCAGCAGCTTGGTACTTAATTCACCCCTCCACTTT
TRBV18	TRBD1	TRBJ1-4	.	CASSPDGRGATNEKLFF	TGTGCCAGCTCACCAGACGGCAGGGGGGCAACTAATGAAAAACTGTTTTTT
TRBV9	.	TRBJ1-1	.	CASSLRSGTEAFF	TGTGCCAGCAGCTTACGGTCGGGGACTGAAGCTTTCTTT
TRBV21-1	.	TRBJ2-7	.	CASSKVRTDRGDEQYF	TGTGCCAGCAGCAAAGTGCGAACAGACCGAGGGGACGAGCAGTACTTC
TRBV5-1	TRBD1	TRBJ2-3	.	CASSLTGGGGTDTQYF	TGCGCCAGCAGCTTGACAGGGGGCGGCGGGACAGATACGCAGTATTTT
TRBV14	.	TRBJ2-1	.	CASSQDHSRVNEQFF	TGTGCCAGCAGCCAAGATCATAGTAGAGTAAATGAGCAGTTCTTC
TRBV5-1	.	TRBJ2-2	.	CASSLANSPVTGELFF	TGCGCCAGCAGCTTGGCGAATTCTCCCGTCACCGGGGAGCTGTTTTTT
TRBV10-2	.	TRBJ1-5	.	CASREVAANQPQHF	TGCGCCAGCAGGGAAGTGGCTGCGAATCAGCCCCAGCATTTT
TRBV2	.	TRBJ2-5	.	CATSDSWKETQYF	TGTGCCACCTCGGACAGTTGGAAAGAGACCCAGTACTTC
TRBV4-3	TRBD2	TRBJ2-1	.	CASSQGLAGGLQFF	TGCGCCAGCAGCCAGGGACTAGCGGGGGGATTGCAGTTCTTC
TRBV3-1/TRBV3-2	TRBD2	TRBJ2-3	.	CASSQAGLAGGLGTQYF	TGTGCCAGCAGCCAAGCGGGACTAGCGGGGGGTCTTGGTACGCAGTATTTT
TRBV6-5	TRBD1	TRBJ2-7	.	CASSRTGAHEQYF	TGTGCCAGCAGCCGCACAGGGGCCCACGAGCAGTACTTC
TRBV4-3	TRBD2	TRBJ2-7	.	CASSQVAGALYEQYF	TGCGCCAGCAGCCAGGTAGCGGGGGCCCTCTACGAGCAGTACTTC
TRBV6-5	.	TRBJ2-3	.	CASSSYTDTQYF	TGTGCCAGCAGTTCCTACACAGATACGCAGTATTTT
TRBV27	.	TRBJ2-1	.	CASSLDVYNEQFF	TGTGCCAGCAGTTTGGACGTCTACAATGAGCAGTTCTTC
TRBV14	.	TRBJ1-2	.	CASSSGNYGYTF	TGTGCCAGCAGTTCGGGTAACTATGGCTACACCTTC
TRBV28	.	TRBJ1-1	.	CASITRGGRWTEAFF	TGTGCCAGCATCACTCGGGGGGGGCGATGGACTGAAGCTTTCTTT
TRBV19	TRBD2	TRBJ2-1	.	CASSIIWGTSNEQFF	TGTGCCAGTAGTATAATATGGGGGACTAGTAATGAGCAGTTCTTC
TRBV16	.	TRBJ1-4	.	CASSQYLGRSEKLFF	TGTGCCAGCAGCCAATATCTAGGCCGGAGTGAAAAACTGTTTTTT
TRBV19	.	TRBJ2-5	.	CASSIRIQETQYF	TGTGCCAGTAGTATTAGGATTCAAGAGACCCAGTACTTC
TRBV11-3	.	TRBJ2-2	.	CASSPWGRPGELFF	TGTGCCAGCAGCCCCTGGGGTCGCCCCGGGGAGCTGTTTTTT
TRBV19	TRBD1	TRBJ2-7	.	CASARRQGDEQYF	TGTGCCAGTGCCCGTCGACAGGGGGACGAGCAGTACTTC
TRBV20-1	TRBD2	TRBJ2-5	.	CSFSGETQYF	TGCAGTTTTAGCGGGGAGACCCAGTACTTC
TRBV3-1/TRBV3-2	TRBD1	TRBJ2-7	.	CASSQVWDSNYEQYF	TGTGCCAGCAGCCAAGTTTGGGACAGCAACTACGAGCAGTACTTC
TRBV19	TRBD2	TRBJ2-1	.	CASGGEPAYNEQFF	TGTGCCAGCGGGGGGGAACCCGCTTACAATGAGCAGTTCTTC
TRBV18	.	TRBJ1-6	.	CASSPREYNSPLHF	TGTGCCAGCTCACCACGAGAATATAATTCACCCCTCCACTTT
TRBV9	TRBD1	TRBJ1-6	.	CASSVEGANSPLHF	TGTGCCAGCAGCGTAGAGGGGGCTAATTCACCCCTCCACTTT
TRBV28	.	TRBJ1-1	.	CASSLGGAEAFF	TGTGCCAGCAGTTTGGGAGGGGCTGAAGCTTTCTTT
TRBV19	TRBD1	TRBJ1-5	.	CASSPANRGLSNQPQHF	TGTGCCAGTAGTCCCGCCAACAGGGGATTGAGCAATCAGCCCCAGCATTTT
TRBV28	.	TRBJ1-4	.	CASSPIHQGPNEKLFF	TGTGCCAGCAGTCCCATCCACCAGGGCCCTAATGAAAAACTGTTTTTT
TRBV5-8	TRBD1	TRBJ2-7	.	CASSSAYVGDRGYEQYF	TGTGCCAGCAGCTCGGCTTACGTTGGGGACAGGGGCTACGAGCAGTACTTC
TRBV4-1	.	TRBJ2-3	.	CASSQVGLAIDTQYF	TGCGCCAGCAGCCAAGTGGGGCTAGCAATAGATACGCAGTATTTT
TRBV6-5	.	TRBJ1-1	.	CASSYSRAGHTEAFF	TGTGCCAGCAGTTACTCGAGGGCAGGCCACACTGAAGCTTTCTTT
TRBV5-4	TRBD1	TRBJ2-5	.	CASSPRQGQETQYF	TGTGCCAGCAGCCCCCGACAGGGGCAAGAGACCCAGTACTTC
TRBV6-2/TRBV6-3	TRBD1	TRBJ1-5	.	CASSRGQYYNQPQHF	TGTGCCAGCAGCCGGGGACAGTATTACAATCAGCCCCAGCATTTT
TRBV2	.	TRBJ1-6	.	CASSYGQSSYNSPLHF	TGTGCCAGCAGTTACGGTCAGAGCTCCTATAATTCACCCCTCCACTTT
TRBV19	.	TRBJ1-1	.	CASSTRDTYTEAFF	TGTGCCAGTAGTACCAGGGACACCTACACTGAAGCTTTCTTT
TRBV6-2/TRBV6-3	.	TRBJ1-5	.	CASSYSYTQGQHF	TGTGCCAGCAGTTACTCCTACACGCAAGGCCAGCATTTT
TRBV7-8	TRBD2	TRBJ2-1	.	CASSLGLAGRRIYNEQFF	TGTGCCAGCAGCTTAGGTCTAGCGGGGCGGCGAATCTACAATGAGCAGTTCTTC
TRBV5-1	.	TRBJ2-2	.	CASSYRQVESGELFF	TGCGCCAGCAGTTACAGACAGGTCGAGTCCGGGGAGCTGTTTTTT
TRBV3-1/TRBV3-2	TRBD2	TRBJ2-5	.	CASSHGRAETQYF	TGTGCCAGCAGCCATGGGAGGGCCGAGACCCAGTACTTC